Shown below are 26 T cell receptor beta chains from a single sample sequenced in a study of human T cells and chemical hapten exposure. The authors' total RNA extraction used unfractionated whole blood. TCRdb re-derived calls from the 5' RACE reads in MiXCR, one entry per CDR3 protein. In the table there are 150,000 or so distinct CDR3 sequences, roughly 4% of which are singletons. The receptors here all came from a female donor in good health.

This clonotype was counted ten times or more. V gene TRBV18 combines with J gene TRBJ2-1, with 9 positions matching TRBD1. Germline loops: CDR1 KGHSH, CDR2 LQKENI. This CDR3 is 16 amino acids long. The V gene end was trimmed by 0 bases and the J gene end by 3 bases; junction bases not matched to a gene: 3. The CDR3, as DNA: TGTGCCAGCTCACCACCAGAGACAGGGGGCTACAATGAGCAGTTCTTC. It specifies CASSPPETGGYNEQFF.

This clonotype was seen at least ten times. This chain links TRBV25-1 with TRBJ1-5, with no clear D. In germline, CDR1 is MGHDK, CDR2 SYGVNS. CDR3 length equals 14 residues. V lost 2 bases to trimming and J lost 0 bases, with 5 bases between them. The CDR3 region has the DNA TGTGCCAGCAGTGAAGGGAGTAGCAATCAGCCCCAGCATTTT. Translated, it gives CASSEGSSNQPQHF.

This clonotype showed up many times. The chain carries TRBV28 and TRBJ1-2; D call uncertain. Trimming stripped 0 bases from V and 5 bases from J, with 10 bases between. Germline lookup yields CDR1 MDHEN and CDR2 SYDVKM. CDR3 size: 14 residues. The CDR3 DNA sequence: TGTGCCAGCAGTTTATGGACGGCAGGTTATGGCTACACCTTC. This encodes CASSLWTAGYGYTF.

The table lists this clonotype with many counts. CDR3 sequence: CAISGEEGLSTDTQYF. The CDR3 region has the DNA TGTGCCATCAGTGGCGAGGAGGGGTTAAGCACAGATACGCAGTATTTT. The chain employs TRBV10-3 and TRBJ2-3; the D gene is possibly TRBD2 (6 bases). This CDR3 has 16 amino acids. The V end was cut by 4 bases, the J end by 0 bases, with 14 bases between. CDR1 and CDR2 from the germline V gene are ENHRY and SYGVKD.

This clonotype appeared many times. This chain uses TRBV27 with TRBJ2-3, with D perhaps TRBD2 (5 bases). The germline V and J ends were trimmed by 8 bases and 5 bases, with 23 bases remaining between them. Per the germline V gene, CDR1 is MNHEY and CDR2 is SMNVEV (reference sequence). The CDR3 consists of 16 residues. The chain's CDR3 is CASPPLEVWVRDTQYF. The DNA for the CDR3 is TGTGCCAGCCCCCCTCTGGAGGTATGGGTGCGAGATACGCAGTATTTT.

This clonotype was seen ten or more times. This chain uses TRBV20-1 with TRBJ2-3; a possible D gene is TRBD2 (5 bases). CDR3 length: 14 residues. Germline loops: CDR1 DFQATT, CDR2 SNEGSKA (reference sequence). Trimming took off 0 bases at V and 0 bases at J, with 7 bases between the two ends. The CDR3 bases are TGCAGTGCTAGAGATCCGGGGAGCACAGATACGCAGTATTTT. It yields the protein CSARDPGSTDTQYF.

This clonotype was recorded many times. This rearrangement joins TRBV5-6 to TRBJ2-3, with unresolved D. CDR3 length equals 12 residues. Trimming removed 4 bases from V and 2 bases from J, with 5 bases in between. CDR1 and CDR2 (germline): SGHDT, YYEEEE. CDR3 residues: CASSGPTDTQYF. The CDR3 nucleotides read TGTGCCAGCAGCGGCCCCACAGATACGCAGTATTTT.

The table lists this clonotype with many counts. This chain joins TRBV4-2 and TRBJ2-1, with D unclear. The germline V and J ends were trimmed by 1 base and 6 bases, with 19 bases remaining between them. From germline, CDR1 is LGHNA and CDR2 YNFKEQ. The CDR3 extends over 17 amino acids. CDR3: CASSQGPLTVVGNEQFF. The CDR3 DNA reads as TGTGCCAGCAGCCAAGGACCCTTGACGGTAGTGGGCAATGAGCAGTTCTTC.

In its sample, this clonotype was seen many times. V usage is TRBV20-1 and J usage is TRBJ1-5, with TRBD1 matching over 9 bases. This CDR3 spans 16 amino acids. The germline V gene has CDR1 DFQATT and CDR2 SNEGSKA (reference sequence). With V trimmed by 5 bases and J by 2 bases, 10 bases remained unmatched. This CDR3 is CSAQDTGGRGNQPQHF. In nucleotides, the CDR3 is TGCAGTGCTCAAGATACAGGGGGCCGCGGCAATCAGCCCCAGCATTTT.

Ten or more counts support this clonotype. This rearrangement joins TRBV20-1 to TRBJ2-7; possibly TRBD1 or TRBD2 for D (5 bases each). This CDR3 region has 13 residues. Trimming stripped 4 bases from V and 2 bases from J, with 12 bases between. Germline CDR1 is DFQATT and CDR2 is SNEGSKA (reference sequence). CDR3 in DNA: TGCAGTGCTACGCCGGGACGGACCTACGAGCAGTACTTC. Its translation: CSATPGRTYEQYF.

This clonotype was counted many times. CDR3 DNA: TGCAGTGCTAGATGGAGGGACTGCGAAAAACTGTTTTTT. Its protein product is CSARWRDCEKLFF. J is TRBJ1-4 and V is TRBV20-1; tentatively, D is TRBD1 (5 bases). CDR3 length: 13 residues. CDR1 and CDR2 (germline): DFQATT, SNEGSKA (reference sequence). V gave up 2 bases and J gave up 8 bases, with 12 bases separating them.

This clonotype came up many times. This chain uses TRBV7-6 with TRBJ2-7, with no clear D. Germline CDR1 SGHVS, CDR2 FNYEAQ. V lost 2 bases and J lost 0, with 8 bases in between. The CDR3 contains 14 residues. The CDR3 protein is CASSLTESSYEQYF. The CDR3 DNA reads TGTGCCAGCAGCTTAACGGAGAGCTCCTACGAGCAGTACTTC.

This clonotype has a count of ten or more. V gene TRBV5-1 combines with J gene TRBJ2-7; 7 bases are shared with TRBD1. The CDR3 runs to 15 residues. CDR1 is SGHRS and CDR2 is YFSETQ in the germline V gene. With V trimmed by 7 bases and J by 1 base, 11 bases remained unmatched. The CDR3 protein is CASGSGLQGSYEQYF. The CDR3 nucleotides are TGCGCCAGCGGGTCGGGGCTACAGGGGTCCTACGAGCAGTACTTC.

This clonotype was counted many times. The chain employs TRBV28 and TRBJ2-1; D is uncertain. V lost 2 bases, J lost 0 bases, and 11 bases lay in between. The CDR3 spans 16 residues. The V gene's germline CDR1 is MDHEN and CDR2 SYDVKM. The CDR3 here is CASSLPWGSSYNEQFF. In DNA, the CDR3 is TGTGCCAGCAGTTTACCGTGGGGAAGCTCCTACAATGAGCAGTTCTTC. The whole variable domain, filled in from reference TRBV28 and TRBJ2-1, reads DVKVTQSSRYLVKRTGEKVFLECVQDMDHENMFWYRQDPGLGLRLIYFSYDVKMKEKGDIPEGYSVSREKKERFSLILESASTNQTSMYLCASSLPWGSSYNEQFFGPGTRLTVL.

This clonotype has ten or more counts. This chain joins TRBV28 and TRBJ2-1; 10 bases are shared with TRBD1. Germline V lookup: CDR1 MDHEN, CDR2 SYDVKM. Germline trimming cut 8 bases from V and 4 bases from J; bases unmatched to any gene: 8. This CDR3 spans 15 amino acids. Here the CDR3 DNA reads TGTGCCAGCCTTGACAGGGGGCTGGGATACAATGAGCAGTTCTTC. As protein: CASLDRGLGYNEQFF.

This clonotype was found many times. The rearrangement uses TRBV6-1 and TRBJ1-1, with D uncertain. The CDR3 is 14 residues long. The V gene lost 3 bases and the J gene lost 2 bases, with 10 bases spanning the gap. Looked up from germline, CDR1 is MNHNS and CDR2 is SASEGT. As DNA, the CDR3 is TGTGCCAGCAGTGAGTGGACGGGTAACACTGAAGCTTTCTTT. Amino acids: CASSEWTGNTEAFF.

This clonotype showed up many times. The chain is built from TRBV7-9 and TRBJ1-4; D is undetermined. This CDR3 is built from 16 residues. The germline V gene encodes CDR1 SEHNR and CDR2 FQNEAQ (reference sequence). V lost 6 bases to trimming and J lost 4 bases, with 18 bases between them. The CDR3 DNA reads TGTGCCAGCAGTAAGGTGTGGAGAAAACGTAATGAAAAACTGTTTTTT. Its protein is CASSKVWRKRNEKLFF.

This clonotype has a count of ten or more. V and J are TRBV6-2 or TRBV6-3 and TRBJ2-1; no definite D call. The CDR3 spans 13 residues. V was clipped by 6 bases and J by 5 bases, with 11 bases between them. Germline CDR1 is MNHEY and CDR2 is SVGEGT. The CDR3, as DNA: TGTGCCAGCAGAAGAAACTTAAACAATGAGCAGTTCTTC. Translation gives CASRRNLNNEQFF.

This clonotype has a count of ten or more. The chain recombines TRBV9 with TRBJ1-1; D gene uncertain. The ends were cut back, 0 bases at V and 1 base at J, with 10 bases in the middle. The germline CDR1 and CDR2 sequences are SGDLS and YYNGEE. The CDR3 consists of 15 residues. CDR3 sequence: CASSVVNQPNTEAFF. The CDR3 nucleotides read TGTGCCAGCAGCGTAGTCAATCAGCCGAACACTGAAGCTTTCTTT.

This clonotype showed up many times. This sequence joins TRBV24-1 and TRBJ2-7; the D is unclear. Trimming removed 5 bases at V and 4 bases at J, with 5 bases between. This CDR3 comprises 11 residues. Germline V gene lookup returns CDR1 KGHDR and CDR2 SFDVKD. The CDR3 loop is CATSVGYEQYF. The CDR3 DNA is TGTGCCACCAGTGTGGGGTACGAGCAGTACTTC.

This clonotype was seen at least ten times. The CDR3 here is CASSLVGQNSPLHF. The CDR3 DNA reads as TGTGCCAGCAGCTTAGTAGGACAGAATTCACCCCTCCACTTT. The V gene is TRBV7-3, the J gene TRBJ1-6, with a tentative D call TRBD1 (6 bases). The V and J ends lost 2 bases and 7 bases respectively, with 9 bases between them. The CDR3 contains 14 residues. Germline CDR1 reads SGHTA; CDR2 reads FQGTGA. Using reference TRBV7-3 and TRBJ1-6 for the parts outside the CDR3, the full variable domain is GAGVSQTPSNKVTEKGKYVELRCDPISGHTALYWYRQSLGQGPEFLIYFQGTGAADDSGLPNDRFFAVRPEGSVSTLKIQRTERGDSAVYLCASSLVGQNSPLHFGNGTRLTVT.

This clonotype was detected a few times. The chain links TRBV15 to TRBJ1-1; D is unresolved. Germline CDR1 is LNHNV and CDR2 is YYDKDF (reference sequence). The CDR3 runs to 13 residues. V was trimmed by 3 bases and J by 1 base, leaving 6 bases between them. The CDR3 reads CATSRERNTEAFF. In nucleotides, the CDR3 is TGTGCCACCAGCAGGGAAAGGAACACTGAAGCTTTCTTT.

This clonotype was recorded many times. The chain couples TRBV30 to TRBJ1-2, with a tentative D call TRBD1 (6 bases). The V and J ends lost 5 bases and 4 bases respectively, with 14 bases between them. The CDR3 totals 13 residues. Per the germline V gene, CDR1 is GTSNPN and CDR2 is SVGIG (reference sequence). Written as DNA, the CDR3 is TGTGCCTGGTTTCCGGGGGGCGGCTATGGCTACACCTTC. Residues: CAWFPGGGYGYTF.

The table lists this clonotype with many counts. The chain combines TRBV12-3 or TRBV12-4 with TRBJ1-3; D is undetermined. V gave up 3 bases and J gave up 0 bases, with 12 bases separating them. There are 16 residues in the CDR3. The CDR3 region has the DNA TGTGCCAGCAGTTTCGGCAGGAGGAGCTCTGGAAACACCATATATTTT. It is translated as CASSFGRRSSGNTIYF.

This clonotype was seen a handful of times. The V and J genes are TRBV20-1 and TRBJ1-5, with a possible D match to TRBD1 (5 bases). The CDR3 has 14 residues. The V gene's germline CDR1 is DFQATT and CDR2 SNEGSKA (reference sequence). V lost 7 bases and J 10 bases, leaving 23 bases between the germline ends. The CDR3 here is CSVPGGQGVGPQHF. The CDR3 DNA is TGCAGTGTCCCCGGTGGGCAGGGAGTAGGCCCCCAGCATTTT.

This clonotype was detected only a few times. The chain links TRBV2 to TRBJ1-1, with no clear D. The CDR3 has 14 amino acids. The germline gives CDR1 SNHLY, CDR2 FYNNEI. V shed 8 bases and J shed 4 bases, with 17 bases lying between them. The CDR3 DNA is TGTGCCAGCGAGAGTTTCCTACTGGGCACTGAAGCTTTCTTT. It yields the protein CASESFLLGTEAFF.